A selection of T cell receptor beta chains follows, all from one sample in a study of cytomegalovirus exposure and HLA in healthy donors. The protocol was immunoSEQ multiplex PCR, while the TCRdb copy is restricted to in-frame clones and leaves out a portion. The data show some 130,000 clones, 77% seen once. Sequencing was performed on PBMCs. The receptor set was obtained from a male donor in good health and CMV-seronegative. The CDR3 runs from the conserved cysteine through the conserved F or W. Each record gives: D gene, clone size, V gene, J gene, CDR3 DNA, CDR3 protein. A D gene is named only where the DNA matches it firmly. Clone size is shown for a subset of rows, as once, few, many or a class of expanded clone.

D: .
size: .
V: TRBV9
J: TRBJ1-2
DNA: TGTGCCAGCAGCGTACGACAGGACCGCTATGGCTACACCTTC
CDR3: CASSVRQDRYGYTF

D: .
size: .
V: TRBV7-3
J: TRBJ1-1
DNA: TGTGCCAGCAGCTTAGTAAATGTACGGGGGACGAACACTGAAGCTTTCTTT
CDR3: CASSLVNVRGTNTEAFF

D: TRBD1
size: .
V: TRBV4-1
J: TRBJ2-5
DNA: TGCGCCAGCAGCCAAGTTGGGACAGGGGGCGAGACCCAGTACTTC
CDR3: CASSQVGTGGETQYF

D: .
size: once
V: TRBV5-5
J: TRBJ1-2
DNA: TGTGCCAGCAGCTTGGAGACATCTTATGGCTACACCTTC
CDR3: CASSLETSYGYTF

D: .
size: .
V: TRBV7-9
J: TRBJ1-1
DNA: TGTTCCAGCAGCTTAGCGGTAGGGGGAACTGAAGCTTTCTTT
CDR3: CSSSLAVGGTEAFF

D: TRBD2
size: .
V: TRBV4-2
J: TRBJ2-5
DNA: TGTGCCAGCAGCCAAGGCCAGCGGGGGGTCCAAGAGACCCAGTACTTC
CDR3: CASSQGQRGVQETQYF

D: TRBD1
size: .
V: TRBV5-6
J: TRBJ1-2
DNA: TGTGCCAGCAGGGCGACAGGGGGCTCTGGCTACACCTTC
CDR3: CASRATGGSGYTF

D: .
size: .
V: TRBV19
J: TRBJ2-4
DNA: TGTGCCAGTAGTATGGGCTTGCAGAAAAACAGTCAGTACTTC
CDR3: CASSMGLQKNSQYF

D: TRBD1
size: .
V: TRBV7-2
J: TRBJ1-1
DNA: TGTGCCAGCAGCGAGGGGGCAGTCCTGAACACTGAAGCTTTCTTT
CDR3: CASSEGAVLNTEAFF

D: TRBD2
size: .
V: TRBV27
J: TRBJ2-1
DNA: TGTGCCAGCAGTTTAGAGGCTAGCGGGCCTAGCTCCTACAATGAGCAGTTCTTC
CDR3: CASSLEASGPSSYNEQFF

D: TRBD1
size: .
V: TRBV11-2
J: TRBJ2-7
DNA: TGTGCCAGCAGCTTGGGGACAGTCTCCTACGAGCAGTACTTC
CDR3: CASSLGTVSYEQYF

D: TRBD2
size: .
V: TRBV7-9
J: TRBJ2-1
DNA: TGTGCCAGCAGCGCTAGCGGGGTTAGCTCCTACAATGAGCAGTTCTTC
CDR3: CASSASGVSSYNEQFF

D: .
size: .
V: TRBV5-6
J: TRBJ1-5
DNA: TGTGCCAGCAGCTACGGCAGGGTGATTAGCCAGCCCCAGCATTTT
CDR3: CASSYGRVISQPQHF

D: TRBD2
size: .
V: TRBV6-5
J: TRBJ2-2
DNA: TGTGCCAGCAGTTATCGTAGCGGGCGTTACGGGGAGCTGTTTTTT
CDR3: CASSYRSGRYGELFF

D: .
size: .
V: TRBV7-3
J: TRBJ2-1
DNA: TGTGCCAGCAGCTCACCACACCTTTACAATGAGCAGTTCTTC
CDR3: CASSSPHLYNEQFF

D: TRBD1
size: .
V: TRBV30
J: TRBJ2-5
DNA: TGTGCCTGGAGCGCCCCCGGGACAGGGTCTCTAGTGCAGTACTTC
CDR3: CAWSAPGTGSLVQYF

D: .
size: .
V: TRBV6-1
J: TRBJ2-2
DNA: TGTGCCAGCAGCGGCCAGCGGCCCAACACCGGGGAGCTGTTTTTT
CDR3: CASSGQRPNTGELFF

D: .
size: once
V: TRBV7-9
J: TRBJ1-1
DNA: TGTTCCAGCAGCAAGTCCGGTACGAACACTGAAGCTTTCTTT
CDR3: CSSSKSGTNTEAFF

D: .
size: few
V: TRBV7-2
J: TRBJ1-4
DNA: TGTGCCAGCAGCACCAGCCCGGGGGGGAGTGAAAAACTGTTTTTT
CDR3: CASSTSPGGSEKLFF

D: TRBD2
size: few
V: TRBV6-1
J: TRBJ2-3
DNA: TGTGCCAGCACTAGACTAGCGGGAGAGACAGATACGCAGTATTTT
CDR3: CASTRLAGETDTQYF

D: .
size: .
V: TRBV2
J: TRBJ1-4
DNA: TGTGCCAGCAGTGCTGGGACTGGGAATGAAAAACTGTTTTTT
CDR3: CASSAGTGNEKLFF

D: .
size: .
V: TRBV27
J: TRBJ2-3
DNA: TGTGCCAGCGGCCCCTCGAGGGATACGCAGTATTTT
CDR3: CASGPSRDTQYF

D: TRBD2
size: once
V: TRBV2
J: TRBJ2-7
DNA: TGTGCCAGCAGTGGCACTGGGCGAACTAGCGGGAAGAGCTACGAGCAGTACTTC
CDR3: CASSGTGRTSGKSYEQYF

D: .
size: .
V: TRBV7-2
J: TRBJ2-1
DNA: TGTGCCAGCAGCTTAGATGGACAATCCTACAATGAGCAGTTCTTC
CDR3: CASSLDGQSYNEQFF

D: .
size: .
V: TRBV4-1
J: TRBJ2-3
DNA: TGCGCCAGCAGCCAAGAAAAAAATGGGGGCTTCAGCACAGATACGCAGTATTTT
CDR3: CASSQEKNGGFSTDTQYF

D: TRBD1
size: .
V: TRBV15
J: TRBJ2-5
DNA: TGTGCCACCAGCAGACAACGACAGGGTCAAGAGACCCAGTACTTC
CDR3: CATSRQRQGQETQYF

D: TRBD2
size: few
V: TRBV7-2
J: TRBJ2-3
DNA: TGTGCCAGCAGCTCGACTAGCGGGGGGTACACAGATACGCAGTATTTT
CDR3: CASSSTSGGYTDTQYF

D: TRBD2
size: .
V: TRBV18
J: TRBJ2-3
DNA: TGTGCCAGCTCACCATCTGGACTAGCGGGAGAGGTAGATACGCAGTATTTT
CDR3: CASSPSGLAGEVDTQYF

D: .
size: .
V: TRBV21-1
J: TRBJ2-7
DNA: TGTGCCAGCAGCAAAGGGAGCCTACACTCCTACGAGCAGTACTTC
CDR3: CASSKGSLHSYEQYF

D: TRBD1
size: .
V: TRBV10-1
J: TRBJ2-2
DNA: TGCGCCAGCAACGTAACAGGGGATAGCACCGGGGAGCTGTTTTTT
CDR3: CASNVTGDSTGELFF

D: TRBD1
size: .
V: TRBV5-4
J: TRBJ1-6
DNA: TGTGCCAGCAGCCCGGGGGGGACAGGGGGTTATAATTCACCCCTCCACTTT
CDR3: CASSPGGTGGYNSPLHF

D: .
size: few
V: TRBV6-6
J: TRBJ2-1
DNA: TGTGCCACCCGAGGAGGCTCCTACAATGAGCAGTTCTTC
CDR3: CATRGGSYNEQFF

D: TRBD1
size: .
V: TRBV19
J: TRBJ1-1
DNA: TGTGCCAGCCAGACAGGGGGCAACACTGAAGCTTTCTTT
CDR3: CASQTGGNTEAFF

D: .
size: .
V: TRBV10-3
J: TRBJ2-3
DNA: TGTGCCATCAGTGAGCAGACTCCTCCATCGGATACGCAGTATTTT
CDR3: CAISEQTPPSDTQYF

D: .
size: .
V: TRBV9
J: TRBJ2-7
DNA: TGTGCCAGCAGCCCCGGGACATCTAACTACGAGCAGTACTTC
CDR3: CASSPGTSNYEQYF

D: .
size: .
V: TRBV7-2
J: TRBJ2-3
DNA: TGTGCCAGCAGCTTACAGGGGACAGATACGCAGTATTTT
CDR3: CASSLQGTDTQYF

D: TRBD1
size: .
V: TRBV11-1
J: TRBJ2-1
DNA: TGTGCCAGCAGCGAACGGACAGGCCTGAGGAACAATGAGCAGTTCTTC
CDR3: CASSERTGLRNNEQFF

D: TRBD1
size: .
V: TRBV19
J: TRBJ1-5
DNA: TGTGCCAGTAGTCCTACTGCAGGGGGCCAGGGTCAGCCCCAGCATTTT
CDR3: CASSPTAGGQGQPQHF